Listed below are T cell receptor beta chains from one sample, sequenced in a study of T-cell reconstitution after alpha-beta-depleted transplantation in children. MiXCR was run by TCRdb on the PCR reads, yielding one entry per CDR3 protein. The sample has 700,000 to 950,000 distinct CDR3 sequences, 15% to 20% seen once. The sequencing used PBMCs, mostly from graft donor cells, collected 360 days after TCRalphabeta/CD19-depleted stem cell transplant. The source is a male patient younger than 18 who had a stem cell transplant for acute lymphoblastic leukemia, so the T cells may come from the graft donor. Each CDR3 is given with its conserved first and last residue. The D gene is left open where the match is weak. Part of the rows lack a size; the others show once, few, many or a class for expanded clones.

CDR3 protein: CASSPHPGGGELFF
CDR3 DNA: TGCGCCAGCAGCCCCCACCCGGGTGGCGGGGAGCTGTTTTTT
J gene: TRBJ2-2
V gene: TRBV5-1
D gene: -
clone size: few

CDR3 protein: CAIKRTSGTDTQYF
CDR3 DNA: TGTGCCATCAAACGGACTAGCGGGACAGATACGCAGTATTTT
J gene: TRBJ2-3
V gene: TRBV10-3
D gene: TRBD2
clone size: -

CDR3 protein: CASSGRDSSGEKLFF
CDR3 DNA: TGTGCCAGCAGCGGTCGGGACTCTTCCGGGGAAAAACTGTTTTTT
J gene: TRBJ1-4
V gene: TRBV9
D gene: -
clone size: -

CDR3 protein: CASSFRAGVPYEQYF
CDR3 DNA: TGTGCCAGCAGTTTTCGGGCGGGGGTCCCCTACGAGCAGTACTTC
J gene: TRBJ2-7
V gene: TRBV12-3/TRBV12-4
D gene: TRBD2
clone size: -

CDR3 protein: CSARDRAVGPYEQYF
CDR3 DNA: TGCAGTGCACGAGACAGAGCGGTCGGCCCCTACGAGCAGTACTTC
J gene: TRBJ2-7
V gene: TRBV20-1
D gene: -
clone size: -

CDR3 protein: CASSQDRTGLAVAVVGAKNIQYF
CDR3 DNA: TGCGCCAGCAGCCAAGATCGGACGGGACTAGCGGTGGCGGTCGTCGGGGCCAAAAACATTCAGTACTTC
J gene: TRBJ2-4
V gene: TRBV4-1
D gene: TRBD2
clone size: -

CDR3 protein: CASSYWGAGVSLSGNTIYF
CDR3 DNA: TGTGCCAGCAGTTATTGGGGAGCAGGAGTCTCTCTCTCTGGAAACACCATATATTTT
J gene: TRBJ1-3
V gene: TRBV6-5
D gene: -
clone size: -

CDR3 protein: CSARPGQGHF
CDR3 DNA: TGCAGTGCTCGTCCGGGACAGGGGCATTTT
J gene: TRBJ1-5
V gene: TRBV20-1
D gene: TRBD1
clone size: -

CDR3 protein: CASSPGLAGGFTYEQYF
CDR3 DNA: TGTGCCAGCAGCCCCGGACTAGCGGGAGGCTTTACCTACGAGCAGTACTTC
J gene: TRBJ2-7
V gene: TRBV28
D gene: TRBD2
clone size: few

CDR3 protein: CASSWGGVGYGYTF
CDR3 DNA: TGTGCCAGCAGTTGGGGTGGGGTTGGCTATGGCTACACCTTC
J gene: TRBJ1-2
V gene: TRBV27
D gene: -
clone size: few

CDR3 protein: CASSFTAGPQETQYF
CDR3 DNA: TGCGCCAGCAGCTTTACGGCAGGGCCACAAGAGACCCAGTACTTC
J gene: TRBJ2-5
V gene: TRBV5-1
D gene: -
clone size: few

CDR3 protein: CASSLTPGQGIYNEQFF
CDR3 DNA: TGTGCCAGCAGCTTGACCCCCGGACAGGGAATCTACAATGAGCAGTTCTTC
J gene: TRBJ2-1
V gene: TRBV27
D gene: TRBD1
clone size: many

CDR3 protein: CASSGELGQGKETQYF
CDR3 DNA: TGTGCCAGCAGCGGAGAGTTAGGGCAGGGGAAAGAGACCCAGTACTTC
J gene: TRBJ2-5
V gene: TRBV9
D gene: -
clone size: few

CDR3 protein: CASSVGSRETQYF
CDR3 DNA: TGTGCCAGCAGCGTTGGTAGTAGAGAGACCCAGTACTTC
J gene: TRBJ2-5
V gene: TRBV9
D gene: -
clone size: many

CDR3 protein: CASSRTTYSNQPQHF
CDR3 DNA: TGTGCCAGCAGCAGGACGACATATAGCAATCAGCCCCAGCATTTT
J gene: TRBJ1-5
V gene: TRBV6-1
D gene: -
clone size: -

CDR3 protein: CASSLGDRSSHEQYF
CDR3 DNA: TGTGCCAGCAGCTTAGGAGACAGGTCATCCCACGAGCAGTACTTC
J gene: TRBJ2-7
V gene: TRBV7-8
D gene: -
clone size: few

CDR3 protein: CSARDYRGVADFQPQHF
CDR3 DNA: TGCAGTGCTAGAGATTACAGGGGGGTTGCCGATTTTCAGCCCCAGCATTTT
J gene: TRBJ1-5
V gene: TRBV20-1
D gene: TRBD1
clone size: few

CDR3 protein: CSARRLALFLYNEQFF
CDR3 DNA: TGCAGTGCTAGGCGGCTAGCCCTCTTCCTCTACAATGAGCAGTTCTTC
J gene: TRBJ2-1
V gene: TRBV20-1
D gene: -
clone size: many

CDR3 protein: CASSQEGTAGYRETQYF
CDR3 DNA: TGCGCCAGCAGCCAAGAAGGAACAGCGGGATATCGAGAGACCCAGTACTTC
J gene: TRBJ2-5
V gene: TRBV4-1
D gene: TRBD2
clone size: few

CDR3 protein: CASSPKSAANRGSYNEQFF
CDR3 DNA: TGTGCCAGCTCACCTAAATCTGCTGCGAACAGGGGGTCCTACAATGAGCAGTTCTTC
J gene: TRBJ2-1
V gene: TRBV18
D gene: TRBD1
clone size: once

CDR3 protein: CSVAYPTGNTEAFF
CDR3 DNA: TGCAGCGTTGCCTATCCGACAGGGAACACTGAAGCTTTCTTT
J gene: TRBJ1-1
V gene: TRBV29-1
D gene: -
clone size: few

CDR3 protein: CASSFGRGDGEQFF
CDR3 DNA: TGTGCCAGCAGCTTTGGGAGGGGGGATGGTGAGCAGTTCTTC
J gene: TRBJ2-1
V gene: TRBV5-6
D gene: -
clone size: few

CDR3 protein: CASSLGLAGTYEQYF
CDR3 DNA: TGTGCCAGCAGCTTGGGGCTAGCGGGAACATACGAGCAGTACTTC
J gene: TRBJ2-7
V gene: TRBV5-1
D gene: TRBD2
clone size: many

CDR3 protein: CASSLDSGTVSYEQYF
CDR3 DNA: TGCGCCAGCAGCTTGGACTCCGGGACGGTCTCCTACGAGCAGTACTTC
J gene: TRBJ2-7
V gene: TRBV5-1
D gene: -
clone size: -

CDR3 protein: CASTLAGVLGTQYF
CDR3 DNA: TGTGCCAGCACCCTAGCGGGGGTCTTGGGTACGCAGTATTTT
J gene: TRBJ2-3
V gene: TRBV6-1
D gene: TRBD2
clone size: -

CDR3 protein: CASSLYGAASYNEQFF
CDR3 DNA: TGTGCCAGCAGTCTCTATGGAGCGGCCTCCTACAATGAGCAGTTCTTC
J gene: TRBJ2-1
V gene: TRBV12-3/TRBV12-4
D gene: -
clone size: -

CDR3 protein: CSVARGSFYEQYF
CDR3 DNA: TGCAGCGTTGCGAGGGGATCCTTCTACGAGCAGTACTTC
J gene: TRBJ2-7
V gene: TRBV29-1
D gene: -
clone size: many

CDR3 protein: CASSVAVAGASGELFF
CDR3 DNA: TGTGCCAGCAGCGTAGCGGTAGCGGGAGCCTCCGGGGAGCTGTTTTTT
J gene: TRBJ2-2
V gene: TRBV9
D gene: TRBD2
clone size: -

CDR3 protein: CASSVSLAGYNEQFF
CDR3 DNA: TGCGCCAGCAGCGTCTCGCTAGCGGGGTACAATGAGCAGTTCTTC
J gene: TRBJ2-1
V gene: TRBV5-1
D gene: TRBD2
clone size: many

CDR3 protein: CASSLPGIGELFF
CDR3 DNA: TGTGCCAGCAGCTTACCGGGGATCGGGGAGCTGTTTTTT
J gene: TRBJ2-2
V gene: TRBV7-2
D gene: -
clone size: few

CDR3 protein: CASTEDYQFLLAKNIQYF
CDR3 DNA: TGTGCCAGCACGGAGGACTACCAATTCCTCTTAGCCAAAAACATTCAGTACTTC
J gene: TRBJ2-4
V gene: TRBV2
D gene: -
clone size: -

CDR3 protein: CSVERGASYDEQYF
CDR3 DNA: TGCAGCGTTGAAAGGGGGGCGTCCTACGACGAGCAGTACTTC
J gene: TRBJ2-7
V gene: TRBV29-1
D gene: -
clone size: -

CDR3 protein: CASSFGTGTGELFF
CDR3 DNA: TGTGCCAGCAGTTTTGGGACTGGCACCGGGGAGCTGTTTTTT
J gene: TRBJ2-2
V gene: TRBV27
D gene: -
clone size: many